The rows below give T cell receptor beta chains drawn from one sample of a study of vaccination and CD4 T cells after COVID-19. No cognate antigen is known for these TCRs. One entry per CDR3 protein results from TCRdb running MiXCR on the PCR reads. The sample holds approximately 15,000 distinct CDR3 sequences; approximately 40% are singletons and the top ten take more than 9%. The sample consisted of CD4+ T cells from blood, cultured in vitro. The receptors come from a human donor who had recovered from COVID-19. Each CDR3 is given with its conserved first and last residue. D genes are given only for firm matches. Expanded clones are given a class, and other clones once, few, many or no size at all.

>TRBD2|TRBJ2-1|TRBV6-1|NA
CASSETSGRAIEQFF
TGTGCCAGCAGTGAAACTAGCGGGAGGGCCATTGAGCAGTTCTTC
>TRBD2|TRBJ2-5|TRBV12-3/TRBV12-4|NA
CASGPSGRSETQYF
TGTGCCAGCGGGCCTAGCGGGAGATCGGAGACCCAGTACTTC
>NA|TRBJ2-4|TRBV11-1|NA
CASSAGVQDIDIQYF
TGTGCCAGCAGCGCAGGGGTACAGGACATCGACATTCAGTACTTC
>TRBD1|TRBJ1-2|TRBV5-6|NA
CASSRLDRGANYGYTF
TGTGCCAGCAGCCGCCTGGACAGGGGGGCTAACTATGGCTACACCTTC
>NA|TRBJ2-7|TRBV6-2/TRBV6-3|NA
CASSGRLTSYEQYF
TGTGCCAGCAGTGGGAGGCTTACTTCCTACGAGCAGTACTTC
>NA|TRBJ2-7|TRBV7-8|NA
CASSLGRGCLTREQYF
TGTGCCAGCAGCTTAGGTAGGGGGTGTTTGACTCGGGAGCAGTACTTC
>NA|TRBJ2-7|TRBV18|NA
CASSPELDYEQYF
TGTGCCAGCTCACCGGAACTAGACTACGAGCAGTACTTC
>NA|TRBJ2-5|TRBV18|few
CASSPSGAQETQYF
TGTGCCAGCTCACCATCAGGGGCCCAAGAGACCCAGTACTTC
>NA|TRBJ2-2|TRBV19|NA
CASAGWTGELFF
TGTGCCAGTGCCGGTTGGACCGGGGAGCTGTTTTTT
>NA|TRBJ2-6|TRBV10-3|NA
CAIRGISGANVLTF
TGTGCCATCAGGGGGATCTCTGGGGCCAACGTCCTGACTTTC
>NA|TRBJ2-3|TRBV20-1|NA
CSAKIAGPPDTQYF
TGCAGTGCTAAGATCGCAGGACCACCAGATACGCAGTATTTT
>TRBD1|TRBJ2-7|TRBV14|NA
CARVPGQGYYEQYF
TGTGCCAGGGTCCCGGGACAGGGCTATTACGAGCAGTACTTC
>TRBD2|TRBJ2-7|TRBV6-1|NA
CASTRETSTYEQYF
TGTGCCAGCACGCGGGAGACATCAACCTACGAGCAGTACTTC
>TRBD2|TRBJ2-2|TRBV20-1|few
CSAITSGRASGELFF
TGCAGTGCTATTACTAGCGGGAGGGCCTCCGGGGAGCTGTTTTTT